The text below deals with one T cell receptor beta chain. Antigen specificity is unknown. With V trimmed by 6 bases and J by 4 bases, 11 bases remained unmatched. The CDR3 runs to 15 residues. Germline CDR1 DFQATT, CDR2 SNEGSKA (reference sequence). The sample is drawn from a study of identical twins. General study findings and limits: Conclusions relied on cross-sectional statistical analysis, not following the same donors.

Donors were all healthy Caucasians. TCRdb passed the 5' RACE reads through MiXCR, listing each CDR3 protein once. The sample lists 750,000 to 950,000 distinct CDR3 sequences, roughly 12% occurring once. These data were also reused for a study on yellow fever vaccine responses in identical twins.

The sample consisted of PBMCs. The sequence was collected from a woman under 30 in good health. The gene calls are TRBV20-1 and TRBJ2-3; 9 positions match TRBD1. This chain's CDR3 is CSARPGQGGPDTQYF. The CDR3, as DNA: TGCAGTGCAAGACCGGGACAGGGAGGACCAGATACGCAGTATTTT.